This is a list of T cell receptor beta chains from one sample in a study of patients and donors after allogeneic stem cell transplantation. One entry per CDR3 protein, called by TCRdb with MiXCR from the RT-PCR reads. The sample has about 960,000 distinct CDR3 sequences; more than 15% are singletons. Sequenced sample: blood, either unsorted or a sorted T cell fraction (not recorded which). These receptors were taken from a human donor who was either an allogeneic HSCT recipient or a stem cell or donor lymphocyte infusion donor (not recorded which). It is not recorded whose cells these are; they may come from a transplant donor. Each CDR3 is given with its conserved first and last residue. Fields, in order: V gene, J gene, D gene, clone size, CDR3 protein, CDR3 DNA. D genes are given only for firm matches. Not every row has a clone size; where given, it reads once, few, many or a size class.

>TRBV12-3/TRBV12-4|TRBJ2-3|TRBD2|.
CASSLVLAGVTQYF
TGTGCCAGCAGTTTAGTGCTAGCGGGAGTTACGCAGTATTTT
>TRBV12-3/TRBV12-4|TRBJ2-1|TRBD2|few
CASSLAASGRGSYNEQFF
TGTGCCAGCAGTTTGGCAGCTAGCGGGAGAGGCTCCTACAATGAGCAGTTCTTC
>TRBV9|TRBJ1-6|TRBD1|few
CASSPRDSNNSPLHF
TGTGCCAGCAGCCCACGGGACAGCAATAATTCACCCCTCCACTTT
>TRBV7-9|TRBJ2-1|.|.
CASSTSPLPVFYNEQFF
TGTGCCAGCAGCACCTCCCCCCTCCCGGTGTTCTACAATGAGCAGTTCTTC
>TRBV11-2|TRBJ1-1|TRBD1|few
CASSSWDRVTEAFF
TGTGCCAGCAGCTCGTGGGACAGGGTCACTGAAGCTTTCTTT
>TRBV2|TRBJ2-7|TRBD1|.
CASRRGTGTKREKKYF
TGTGCCAGCAGAAGGGGGACAGGGACTAAGCGGGAAAAGAAGTACTTC
>TRBV5-1|TRBJ2-1|TRBD2|few
CASSLEARTSGNEQFF
TGCGCCAGCAGCTTGGAAGCGAGGACTAGTGGTAATGAGCAGTTCTTC
>TRBV30|TRBJ2-3|.|few
CAWSVGKGSTDTQYF
TGTGCCTGGAGTGTAGGGAAGGGGAGCACAGATACGCAGTATTTT
>TRBV14|TRBJ1-1|.|few
CASMATSMNTEAFF
TGTGCCAGCATGGCGACAAGCATGAACACTGAAGCTTTCTTT
>TRBV7-9|TRBJ1-2|.|once
CASSNLDRTHYGYTF
TGTGCCAGCAGCAACTTAGACAGGACCCACTATGGCTACACCTTC
>TRBV20-1|TRBJ1-1|.|few
CSAKRAGTEAFF
TGCAGTGCTAAAAGGGCCGGCACTGAAGCTTTCTTT
>TRBV4-1|TRBJ2-5|.|few
CASMGPQETQYF
TGCGCCAGCATGGGCCCCCAAGAGACCCAGTACTTC
>TRBV2|TRBJ2-1|TRBD2|few
CASSEARLAGVNEQFF
TGTGCCAGCAGTGAAGCGCGGCTAGCGGGAGTCAATGAGCAGTTCTTC
>TRBV20-1|TRBJ2-2|.|few
CSAPSPRSTGELFF
TGCAGTGCTCCAAGCCCTAGATCGACCGGGGAGCTGTTTTTT
>TRBV6-5|TRBJ2-3|.|few
CASSYRSGITDTQYF
TGTGCCAGCAGTTACCGTAGCGGTATCACAGATACGCAGTATTTT
>TRBV20-1|TRBJ2-5|TRBD1|.
CSAPDRGETQYF
TGCAGTGCTCCGGACAGGGGGGAGACCCAGTACTTC
>TRBV12-3/TRBV12-4|TRBJ1-1|.|few
CASSLGRYEAFF
TGTGCCAGCAGTTTGGGTCGGTACGAAGCTTTCTTT
>TRBV2|TRBJ1-5|.|few
CASSEPRVNQPQHF
TGTGCCAGCAGTGAACCCAGGGTCAATCAGCCCCAGCATTTT
>TRBV2|TRBJ2-7|TRBD2|.
CAIREPRGRGEQYF
TGTGCCATCAGGGAGCCCAGAGGGAGGGGCGAGCAGTACTTC
>TRBV6-2/TRBV6-3|TRBJ1-5|TRBD1|few
CASSDTGQGSNQPQHF
TGTGCCAGCAGTGACACGGGACAGGGCAGCAATCAGCCCCAGCATTTT
>TRBV12-3/TRBV12-4|TRBJ2-5|TRBD1|few
CASSPHRGKGQETQYF
TGTGCCAGCAGTCCACACAGGGGAAAGGGCCAAGAGACCCAGTACTTC
>TRBV12-3/TRBV12-4|TRBJ2-7|TRBD1|few
CASSSDGQGYEQYF
TGTGCCAGCAGCTCCGACGGACAGGGCTACGAGCAGTACTTC
>TRBV20-1|TRBJ1-1|TRBD1|.
CSAREGGAHEAFF
TGCAGTGCTAGAGAAGGGGGCGCCCATGAAGCTTTCTTT
>TRBV24-1|TRBJ2-1|TRBD2|.
CATSGFSGSNEQFF
TGTGCCACCAGTGGGTTTAGCGGGAGTAATGAGCAGTTCTTC
>TRBV6-1|TRBJ1-2|.|few
CASSERRGGYGYTF
TGTGCCAGCAGTGAACGTCGGGGAGGCTATGGCTACACCTTC
>TRBV28|TRBJ2-7|TRBD1|few
CASRLTGQAYEQYF
TGTGCCAGCAGGCTCACGGGACAGGCCTACGAGCAGTACTTC
>TRBV13|TRBJ1-3|.|.
CATPHSTSGNTIYF
TGTGCCACGCCCCACAGTACCTCTGGAAACACCATATATTTT
>TRBV11-1|TRBJ2-1|TRBD2|few
CASSIAPRLAGAYNEQFF
TGTGCCAGCAGCATCGCCCCTCGACTAGCGGGTGCATACAATGAGCAGTTCTTC
>TRBV20-1|TRBJ2-7|.|few
CSARDSPRNEQYF
TGCAGTGCTAGAGATTCCCCTCGGAACGAGCAGTACTTC
>TRBV29-1|TRBJ1-1|.|.
CSVEAASLGDTEAFF
TGCAGCGTTGAAGCCGCCTCCCTAGGGGACACTGAAGCTTTCTTT
>TRBV15|TRBJ2-1|.|few
CATSRDYPLGPPSDEQFF
TGTGCCACCAGCAGAGATTATCCCCTGGGCCCCCCCTCGGATGAGCAGTTCTTC
>TRBV18|TRBJ1-2|TRBD1|few
CASSPREGASYGYTF
TGTGCCAGCTCACCACGAGAGGGGGCATCCTATGGCTACACCTTC
>TRBV5-1|TRBJ2-5|TRBD2|few
CASSLGLAGYQETQYF
TGCGCCAGCAGCTTGGGACTAGCGGGGTACCAAGAGACCCAGTACTTC
>TRBV5-1|TRBJ2-3|TRBD1|few
CASSKPRTGPDTQYF
TGCGCCAGCAGCAAACCACGGACAGGACCAGATACGCAGTATTTT
>TRBV29-1|TRBJ1-1|.|.
CSVEDGDAGARASGAFF
TGCAGCGTTGAAGATGGGGATGCGGGGGCGCGGGCCTCTGGAGCTTTCTTT
>TRBV6-5|TRBJ2-3|.|.
CASSGKPDTQYF
TGTGCCAGCAGCGGGAAACCAGATACGCAGTATTTT
>TRBV10-3|TRBJ2-3|TRBD2|many
CAISESMAGGPGDTQYF
TGTGCCATCAGTGAGTCGATGGCGGGAGGGCCGGGAGATACGCAGTATTTT
>TRBV7-9|TRBJ1-1|TRBD1|few
CASSLGDRGHTEAFF
TGTGCCAGCAGCTTAGGGGACAGGGGGCACACTGAAGCTTTCTTT
>TRBV12-3/TRBV12-4|TRBJ2-5|.|.
CASSPSGPQYF
TGTGCCAGCAGTCCTTCAGGGCCCCAGTACTTC
>TRBV29-1|TRBJ1-2|.|few
CSVDTADGYTF
TGCAGCGTTGATACAGCGGATGGCTACACCTTC
>TRBV6-1|TRBJ1-3|TRBD1|many
CASRTGMGNTIYF
TGTGCCAGCAGGACAGGGATGGGAAACACCATATATTTT
>TRBV12-3/TRBV12-4|TRBJ1-1|.|many
CASSFPIKRTEAFF
TGTGCCAGCAGTTTCCCGATCAAGCGCACTGAAGCTTTCTTT
>TRBV6-1|TRBJ2-5|.|few
CASNLVLRGETQYF
TGTGCCAGCAACCTCGTCCTGAGGGGTGAGACCCAGTACTTC
>TRBV6-2/TRBV6-3|TRBJ2-5|TRBD2|.
CASSYARHPTSGDYQETQYF
TGTGCCAGCAGTTACGCCCGCCATCCTACTAGCGGTGATTACCAAGAGACCCAGTACTTC
>TRBV4-1|TRBJ2-1|.|many
CASSQVGSPNEQFF
TGCGCCAGCAGCCAAGTTGGCTCCCCCAATGAGCAGTTCTTC